This T cell receptor beta chain comes out of a study of cytomegalovirus exposure and HLA in healthy donors. The CDR3 covers 15 residues. Trimming took 5 bases from V and 4 from J, leaving 15 bases between them. Germline lookup yields CDR1 MNHNY and CDR2 SVGAGI (reference sequence). 60 Vbeta and 13 Jbeta primers were used in PCR. Generated by immunoSEQ multiplex PCR, the TCRdb table keeps only in-frame clones and is missing some. The top ten hold 2.5% to 3.5% of the sample, which has approximately 170,000 clones, roughly two thirds seen once. V and J are TRBV6-6 and TRBJ1-5, with D unresolved. Source material: PBMCs. The clonotype was recovered from a woman aged 40 to 50 in good health and CMV-seropositive. The DNA for the CDR3 is TGTGCCAGCAGTAATGGGCGGAGGGTTAATCAGCCCCAGCATTTT. This gives the protein CASSNGRRVNQPQHF.